This T cell receptor beta chain appears in the sequencing data of a study of blood T cell repertoires in COVID-19. Study at large: Samples came from the United States, Italy and Spain, spanning acute and convalescent COVID-19. In each case, the material was cDNA or gDNA derived from T cells, B-cell-depleted T cells, or PBMCs.

V lost 3 bases to trimming and J lost 5 bases, with 11 bases between them. CDR1 is LNHDA and CDR2 is SQIVND in the germline V gene (reference sequence). CDR3 length equals 14 residues. Per the original data handling: Reference gene primer amplification gave nucleated cell count estimates. The data were produced by immunoSEQ multiplex PCR, yet TCRdb's version contains in-frame clones alone and is incomplete. That table supplies the V and J calls and clone size; D and trimming were determined from the DNA. The sample yields tens of thousands of clones, 90% seen once. Sequenced material: peripheral blood. The rearrangement links TRBV19 to TRBJ2-1; perhaps TRBD2 as D (5 bases). This clonotype originated in an elderly man with acute or convalescent COVID-19. CDR3 DNA sequence: TGTGCCAGTAGTATTGGTAGCGCGGACAATGAGCAGTTCTTC. This codes for CASSIGSADNEQFF.